These 10 T cell receptor beta chains were sequenced from one sample in a study of blood T cell repertoires in COVID-19. Clones were read by immunoSEQ multiplex PCR, and TCRdb kept only the in-frame ones, dropping some. Of around 260,000 clones in the sample, 70% to 90% were seen once. The sequencing sample was made of peripheral blood. The receptor source for this set is a woman aged 50 to 60 with acute or convalescent COVID-19.

The gene calls are TRBV29-1 and TRBJ1-5, with 8 bases that match TRBD1. The CDR3 has 14 residues. Trimming cost V 6 bases and J 3 bases; bases outside gene matches: 7. CDR1 and CDR2 from the germline V gene are SQVTM and ANQGSEA. In DNA, the CDR3 is TGCAGCGTCTCAGGGGGCGCCGCCAATCAGCCCCAGCATTTT. Its protein product is CSVSGGAANQPQHF.

The chain is built from TRBV7-6 and TRBJ2-6, with 8 positions matching TRBD2. V shed 1 base and J 4 bases; nucleotides not matched to a gene: 6. The CDR3 consists of 17 residues. Germline V gene sequence: CDR1 SGHVS, CDR2 FNYEAQ. CDR3 nucleotide sequence: TGTGCCAGCAGCTTAGAAGCGGGAGCGGCAGGGGCCAACGTCCTGACTTTC. Its protein product is CASSLEAGAAGANVLTF.

This clone has only one observation. The chain has TRBV6-4 and TRBJ2-1, with D hard to call. Trimming took off 6 bases at V and 0 bases at J, with 12 bases between the two ends. CDR1 and CDR2 (germline): MRHNA, SNTAGT. The CDR3 has 15 amino acids. CDR3 in DNA: TGTGCCAGCAGCTTAGAGCCGAGCTCCTACAATGAGCAGTTCTTC. Its protein is CASSLEPSSYNEQFF.

The V call is TRBV15, the J call TRBJ2-1, with 7 bases fitting TRBD2. The V and J ends lost 9 bases and 4 bases, in that order; junction bases with no gene match: 6. Germline lookup yields CDR1 LNHNV and CDR2 YYDKDF (reference sequence). The length of the CDR3 is 13 residues. The CDR3: CATRLAGYNEQFF. CDR3 in DNA: TGTGCCACGCGACTAGCTGGTTACAATGAGCAGTTCTTC.

The chain recombines TRBV28 with TRBJ2-5, with 7 nucleotides matching TRBD1. After removal of 8 bases from V and 4 bases from J, the junction contained 7 bases not matched to a gene. The CDR3 runs 13 residues. Germline V gene data show CDR1 as MDHEN and CDR2 as SYDVKM. CDR3: CASLDRAAETQYF. In nucleotides, the CDR3 is TGTGCCAGCCTTGACAGGGCGGCAGAGACCCAGTACTTC.

This rearrangement joins TRBV12-3 or TRBV12-4 to TRBJ2-2, with a weak D call TRBD1 (6 bases). The CDR3 length is 13 residues. Trimming shortened V by 10 bases and J by 3 bases, and 12 bases separated the two germline ends. This CDR3 reads CANPGHHTGELFF. The CDR3 DNA reads TGTGCCAACCCGGGACATCACACCGGGGAGCTGTTTTTT.

This rearrangement joins TRBV6-6 to TRBJ1-2, with D maybe TRBD1 (6 bases). CDR3 length: 13 amino acids. Trimming shortened V by 2 bases and J by 2 bases, and 6 bases separated the two germline ends. Germline V lookup: CDR1 MNHNY, CDR2 SVGAGI (reference sequence). This CDR3 is CASSYGTNYGYTF. For the CDR3, the DNA is TGTGCCAGCAGTTACGGGACAAACTATGGCTACACCTTC.

V gene TRBV5-1 combines with J gene TRBJ2-7; D is undetermined. This CDR3 is built from 13 residues. Per the germline V gene, CDR1 is SGHRS and CDR2 is YFSETQ. The V and J ends lost 1 base and 5 bases respectively, with 10 bases between them. The CDR3 DNA reads TGCGCCAGCAGCTTGACCTACGCCAACGAGCAGTACTTC. Translated, it gives CASSLTYANEQYF.

The V and J genes are TRBV7-9 and TRBJ2-7; a weak D match, TRBD1 (6 bases). CDR3 size: 12 residues. V was cut by 5 bases and J by 6 bases, with 11 bases left in between. CDR1 and CDR2 (germline): SEHNR, FQNEAQ (reference sequence). The CDR3 DNA reads TGTGCCAGCAGCCCACAGGGATTCGAGCAGTACTTC. Its translation: CASSPQGFEQYF.

The J gene is TRBJ2-1, the V gene TRBV5-1; 8 bases align to TRBD2. Per the germline V gene, CDR1 is SGHRS and CDR2 is YFSETQ. J lost 15 bases, V lost 3 bases, and 20 bases had no gene match. CDR3 length: 16 residues. This chain's CDR3 is CASSSTSEQVASGRFF. In DNA, the CDR3 is TGCGCCAGCAGCTCGACTAGCGAGCAGGTGGCCTCTGGTCGGTTCTTC.